The clone carrying this T cell receptor beta chain has more than one count but fewer than ten. Antigen: not known. Trimming stripped 3 bases from V and 4 bases from J, with 13 bases between. Looked up from germline, CDR1 is SEHNR and CDR2 is FQNEAQ (reference sequence). CDR3 length: 14 residues. Study observations and caveats: Tumor Treg TCRs overlapped most with tumor naive CD4+ cells.

Cells sorted as Tregs were CD4+, CD25+ and CD127-/low. Full-length variable regions came from constant-region reverse primers plus semi-nested Nested Universal Primer A PCR. TCRdb recomputed calls from the 5' RACE reads with MiXCR, one row per CDR3 protein. The top ten clones hold more than 4% of a sample with 35,000 to 50,000 distinct CDR3 sequences, 20% to 25% of them seen once. The rearrangement links TRBV7-9 to TRBJ2-7; weak D call: TRBD1 (5 bases). Sequenced: Tregs sorted from blood. The sequence derives from a female donor with breast cancer. The CDR3 DNA reads as TGTGCCAGCAGCTTCGGTCAGGGTGAATACGAGCAGTACTTC. It is translated as CASSFGQGEYEQYF.